The 4 T cell receptor beta chains given below trace back to one sample, sequenced in a study of cytomegalovirus exposure and HLA in healthy donors. PCR amplification relied on 60 Vbeta primers (plus 13 Jbeta primers). Clones were sequenced by immunoSEQ multiplex PCR, and TCRdb holds only the in-frame ones, with some missing. This table holds some 76,000 clones. What was sequenced was PBMCs. The receptors come from a middle-aged man in good health and CMV-seronegative.

The V call is TRBV28, the J call TRBJ2-2; 7 nucleotides line up with TRBD2. Germline assignment: CDR1 MDHEN and CDR2 SYDVKM. This CDR3 has 16 amino acids. After removal of 6 bases from V and 6 bases from J, the junction contained 13 bases not matched to a gene. In DNA, the CDR3 is TGTGCCAGCAGCAGACTAGCTTTAAGGTCTCCCGGGGAGCTGTTTTTT. It specifies CASSRLALRSPGELFF.

The rearrangement joins TRBV10-3 to TRBJ2-2; D is unclear. The CDR3 is 14 amino acids. Deletions cut 1 base from V and 6 bases from J, with 9 bases between. Germline values: CDR1 ENHRY, CDR2 SYGVKD. CDR3 DNA sequence: TGTGCCATCAGTGAGTTTCAGAGGTCCGGGGAGCTGTTTTTT. It codes for CAISEFQRSGELFF.

The chain joins TRBV28 to TRBJ2-3; D is unclear. The CDR3 is 12 amino acids. CDR1 is MDHEN, CDR2 SYDVKM, per germline. With 6 bases removed from V and 2 bases from J, the gap between germline ends came to 6 bases. The DNA of the CDR3 is TGTGCCAGCAGGCCCTACACAGATACGCAGTATTTT. Protein sequence: CASRPYTDTQYF.

This chain links TRBV4-3 with TRBJ1-3; possibly TRBD1 for D (6 bases). The CDR3 has 16 residues. The germline CDR1 and CDR2 sequences are LGHNA and YSLEER. V was pared by 3 bases and J by 4 bases, with 16 bases between. The CDR3 region is CASSQTVDSGGNTIYF. The CDR3 nucleotides are TGCGCCAGCAGCCAGACGGTGGACAGCGGAGGAAACACCATATATTTT.